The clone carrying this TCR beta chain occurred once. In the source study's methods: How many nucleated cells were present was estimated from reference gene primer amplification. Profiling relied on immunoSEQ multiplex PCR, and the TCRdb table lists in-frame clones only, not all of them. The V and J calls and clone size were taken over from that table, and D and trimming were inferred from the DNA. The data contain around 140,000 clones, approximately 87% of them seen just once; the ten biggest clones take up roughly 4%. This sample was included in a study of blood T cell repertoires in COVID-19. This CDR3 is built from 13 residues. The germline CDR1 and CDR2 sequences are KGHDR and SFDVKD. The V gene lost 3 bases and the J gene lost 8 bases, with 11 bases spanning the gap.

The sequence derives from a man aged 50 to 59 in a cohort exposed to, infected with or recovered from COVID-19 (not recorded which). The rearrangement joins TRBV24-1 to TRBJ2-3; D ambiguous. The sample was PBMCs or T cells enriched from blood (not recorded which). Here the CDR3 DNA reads TGTGCCACCAGTGATCCGCCGGTTAGTACGCAGTATTTT. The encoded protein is CATSDPPVSTQYF.